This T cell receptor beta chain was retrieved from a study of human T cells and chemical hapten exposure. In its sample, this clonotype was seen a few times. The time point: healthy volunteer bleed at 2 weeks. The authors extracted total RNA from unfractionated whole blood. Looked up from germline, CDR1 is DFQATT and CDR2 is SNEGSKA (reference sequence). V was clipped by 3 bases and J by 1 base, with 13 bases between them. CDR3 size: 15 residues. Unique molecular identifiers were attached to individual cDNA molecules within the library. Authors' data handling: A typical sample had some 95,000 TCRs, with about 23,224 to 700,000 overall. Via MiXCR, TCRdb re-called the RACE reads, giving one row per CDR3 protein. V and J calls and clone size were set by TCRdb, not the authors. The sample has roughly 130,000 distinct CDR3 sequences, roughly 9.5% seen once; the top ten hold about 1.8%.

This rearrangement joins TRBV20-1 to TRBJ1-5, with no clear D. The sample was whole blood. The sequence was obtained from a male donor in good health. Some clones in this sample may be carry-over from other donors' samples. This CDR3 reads CSASVRAASNQPQHF. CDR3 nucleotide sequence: TGCAGTGCTAGTGTAAGGGCGGCGAGCAATCAGCCCCAGCATTTT.